This T cell receptor (beta chain) was retrieved from a study of beta chain features in type 1 diabetes. Study details: Patients looked much like healthy donors when it came to age, gender and cell yields.

Germline CDR1 is MNHEY and CDR2 is SMNVEV (reference sequence). V shed 3 bases and J shed 4 bases, with 12 bases lying between them. The CDR3 is 14 amino acids. The sample holds a few counts of this clone. Expressed TCRB transcripts got sequenced, as all isolated RNA was reverse transcribed. Using immunoSEQ multiplex PCR, the repertoire was profiled, and TCRdb retains in-frame clones only, with some absent. The table has over 700,000 clones, 15% to 20% seen once. What was sequenced was naive CD4+ T cells from blood. The chain links TRBV27 to TRBJ1-2; unclear D gene. This TCR was sampled from a woman between 18 and 30 years old in good health. The CDR3 loop reads CASSFRKLGYGYTF. The CDR3 region has the DNA TGTGCCAGCAGTTTTAGAAAATTGGGCTATGGCTACACCTTC.